This T cell receptor beta chain is from a study of T-cell memory formation after mild COVID-19. Study summary: TCR clusters were mostly donor specific.

5'RACE, which relied on constant-segment primers, yielded TCR alpha and TCR beta cDNA libraries carrying sample barcodes and UMIs. MiXCR, run by TCRdb on the 5' RACE reads, gives a single entry per CDR3 protein. This table has hundreds of thousands of distinct CDR3 sequences, 16% appearing once. On this clonotype: Antigen unknown.

Overall study findings and caveats: The authors left the SARS-CoV-2 specificity of second-wave clones peaking on day 37 unconfirmed. Among clones contracting day 15 to 85, CD4/CD8 was balanced, whereas later expanders leaned CD4+.

The CDR3 runs to 17 residues. Germline V gene lookup returns CDR1 LGHNA and CDR2 YNFKEQ. The junction had 9 bases not matched to a gene; V was cut back by 1 base and J by 4 bases. The sequence was obtained from a man aged 18 to 29 who had mild COVID-19 (a few samples of this study predate the infection). Cell type and time point are not known. The gene calls are TRBV4-2 and TRBJ2-3; TRBD2 aligns across 9 bases. The sequenced sample consisted of PBMCs or a T cell subset sorted from them (not recorded which). CDR3 in DNA: TGTGCCAGCAGCCAAGGGGAATCGCGGGGGGGCCCAGATACGCAGTATTTT. This encodes CASSQGESRGGPDTQYF.